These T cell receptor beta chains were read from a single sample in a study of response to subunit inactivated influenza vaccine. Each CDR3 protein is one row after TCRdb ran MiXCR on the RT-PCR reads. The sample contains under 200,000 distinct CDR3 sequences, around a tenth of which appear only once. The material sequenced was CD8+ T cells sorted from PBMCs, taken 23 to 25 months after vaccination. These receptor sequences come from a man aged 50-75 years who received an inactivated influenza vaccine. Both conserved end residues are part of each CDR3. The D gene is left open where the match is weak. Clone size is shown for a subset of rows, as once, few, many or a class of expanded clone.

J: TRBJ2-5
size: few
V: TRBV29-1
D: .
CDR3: CSVERGRSETQYF
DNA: TGCAGCGTTGAGAGGGGTAGGTCGGAGACCCAGTACTTC

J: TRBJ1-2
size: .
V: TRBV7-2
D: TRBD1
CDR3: CASSLELTGVTYGYTF
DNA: TGTGCCAGCAGCTTAGAGTTGACAGGGGTTACCTATGGCTACACCTTC

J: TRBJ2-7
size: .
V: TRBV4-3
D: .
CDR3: CASSQLGRGTHEQYF
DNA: TGCGCCAGCAGCCAACTAGGCCGGGGCACCCACGAGCAGTACTTC

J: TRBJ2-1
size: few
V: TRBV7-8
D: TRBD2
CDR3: CASSLVAGGVNEQFF
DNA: TGTGCCAGCAGCTTAGTAGCGGGAGGTGTCAATGAGCAGTTCTTC

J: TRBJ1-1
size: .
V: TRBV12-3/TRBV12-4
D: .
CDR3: CASSLKATNTEAFF
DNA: TGTGCCAGCAGTTTAAAGGCAACTAACACTGAAGCTTTCTTT

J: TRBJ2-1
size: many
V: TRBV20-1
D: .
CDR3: CSARDLGSYNEQFF
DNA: TGCAGTGCTAGAGATCTGGGCTCCTACAATGAGCAGTTCTTC

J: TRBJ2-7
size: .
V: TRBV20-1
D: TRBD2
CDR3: CSARPSGRFNEQYF
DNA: TGCAGTGCTCGCCCTAGCGGGAGGTTTAACGAGCAGTACTTC

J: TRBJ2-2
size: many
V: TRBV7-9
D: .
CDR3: CASNPRDRANTGELFF
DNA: TGTGCCAGCAACCCGCGTGATAGGGCGAACACCGGGGAGCTGTTTTTT

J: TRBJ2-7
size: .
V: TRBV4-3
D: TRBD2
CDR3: CASSQEGRGGNEQYF
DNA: TGCGCCAGCAGCCAAGAGGGTCGGGGGGGCAACGAGCAGTACTTC

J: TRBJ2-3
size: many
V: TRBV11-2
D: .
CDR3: CASSSPHSGVASTDTQYF
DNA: TGTGCCAGCAGCTCACCTCATTCAGGGGTGGCTAGCACAGATACGCAGTATTTT